A single T cell receptor (beta chain) is shown here with its context. Its binding antigen is unknown. From each donor, a roughly 2.7 ml peripheral blood sample was drawn into PAXgene tubes and stored at -80 degrees C. Total RNA was isolated from whole blood with the PAXgene blood miRNA kit on an automated QIAcube, without T cell sorting. Peripheral blood from monozygotic twin pairs, either concordant or discordant for inflammatory bowel disease, underwent deep TCRalpha and TCRbeta repertoire profiling that used unique molecular barcoding. For every twin pair, smoking habits were documented, and each individual was categorised as a current, former or never smoker. Library method: 5' RACE. Each TCR library was prepared from 3,500 to 4,500 ng of total RNA. For each sample, cDNA synthesis with SMARTScribe reverse transcriptase was split into eight separate reactions. During cDNA synthesis, unique molecular identifiers containing a 6-nucleotide sample barcode were introduced by template switching. Two nested PCRs of approximately 16 and 10 cycles amplified the TCRalpha and TCRbeta cDNA, and bead purification followed each PCR. Before amplification, the cDNA was both treated with uracil DNA-glycosylase and purified with the QIAquick PCR purification kit. The second PCR added Illumina TruSeq-compatible adapters along with sample-specific barcodes. TapeStation and Qubit were used to check library quality and concentration, and 5 ng of each library went into the pool. Sequencing of the pooled libraries was done on an Illumina HiSeq2500 single-index Rapid Run using custom sequencing primers and 2 x 100 bp reads. The authors' pipeline ran thus. PCR and sequencing errors were corrected by UMI-based consensus assembly using MiGEC version 1.2.6. MiXCR version 2.1.1 was used for V(D)J alignment, clonotype assembly and CDR3 extraction. Gene usage, clonotype sharing and MAIT/NKT TCR abundance were normalised by analysing the top 1000, 10 000 and 20 000 clonotypes per sample. After downsampling to 27 000 UMIs, diversity was calculated as the inverse Simpson index using the vegan R package. Paired Mann-Whitney U tests on discordant twin pairs were used, with Benjamini-Hochberg multiple-testing correction. TCRdb reprocessed the reads; each CDR3 protein sequence makes one entry, and DNA is unavailable. TCRdb assigned the V and J calls; the authors' analysis was not used. This sample's listing comprises around 410,000 distinct CDR3 sequences. The ten most abundant clones make up around 2.3% of the sample.

These data belong to a study of monozygotic twins with inflammatory bowel disease (dated by TCRdb to the late 2010s). Some background on the complete study: In total, 30 or so monozygotic twin pairs made up the full study: 19 Danish pairs, all IBD-discordant, plus nine German pairs, of which four were IBD-concordant and five were IBD-discordant. The search for disease-associated traits relied mainly on comparing, within discordant pairs, IBD patients with their genetically identical healthy co-twins. Each individual had, on average, about 151 000 unique TCRalpha sequences and 181 000 unique TCRbeta sequences available for analysis.

The paper as a whole reports these results and caveats: IBD patients had lower TCRbeta repertoire diversity, measured by the inverse Simpson index, than their healthy co-twins. The analysis was unable to tell different T cell subtypes apart. The results gave no support for a single strong signal or clonotype linked to IBD. Background noise and inter-individual variability may have been introduced into the repertoires by the differing immunosuppressive treatments among patients. No difference in repertoire similarity was observed between concordant and discordant twins, possibly owing to limited statistical power. Compared with healthy twins, IBD patients had fewer clonotypes in common with other individuals, a difference most pronounced in patients showing signs of disease activity.

Including cysteine and phenylalanine, the CDR3 has 14 amino acids. No DNA is listed. CDR1 MNHEY and CDR2 SMNVEV were looked up in the germline V gene (reference sequence). This chain is built from TRBV27 and TRBJ2-5; TCRdb reports TRBD1, a call that lacks DNA to check it against. The material sequenced was blood. This sequence was found in a human donor with ulcerative colitis or Crohn's disease, or a healthy co-twin of an affected twin (not recorded which). Here the CDR3 is given as CASRMTGRQETQYF.